Below, one TCR beta chain is given with its context. Its antigen is unknown. Per-base quality was not reported, and no clone a single base away is much larger than it. Sequencing was carried out with an Illumina HiSeq 1500. Using fastp trimming at Q25 and MiXCR clonotype assembly, TCRdb reanalyzed the public sequencing data and kept in-frame beta chains. Every distinct CDR3 protein forms one entry, paired with its most common genes and DNA. The sample has approximately 160,000 distinct CDR3 sequences on record, 15% to 20% of them singletons. The biggest ten clones account for around 20% of the sample. The germline V gene (reference sequence) provides CDR1 SEHNR and CDR2 FQNEAQ. The junction carries 13 bases between V and J, which are trimmed by 5 bases and 8 bases respectively. There are 13 amino acids in the CDR3, from cysteine to phenylalanine inclusive. The kept DNA is CDR3 alone, 39 bases in frame from the first base.

This sample was taken from a study of T cell repertoires in cytomegalovirus infection (dated by TCRdb to the late 2010s). A note on the overall study: The HLA type of each donor mattered for the analysis, because public TCR beta signatures pointed to carriage of CMV infection along with the matching HLA type.

Paper-wide results and their limitations: The ex vivo response was dominated by HLA-C-restricted CMV-specific TCR beta clonotypes, which also provided the single most frequent clonotype in two of eight donors. In both this cohort and an independent approximately 350-donor cohort, the cumulative frequency of public TCR beta family members distinguished carriers of CMV infection plus the relevant HLA type.

The TCR comes from a human donor in good health (CMV status not recorded). Some clones in this sample may be carry-over from other donors' samples. Sequencing input: CD8+ T cells from PBMCs. The sequence is built from TRBV7-9 and TRBJ2-1, and perhaps TRBD1 as D gene, on 7 matching bases. The DNA is TGTGCCAGCAGCAGAGACAGGGACTATGAGCAGTTCTTC. This is translated as CASSRDRDYEQFF.